This is a list of T cell receptor beta chains from one sample in a study of T cells in localized non-small cell lung cancer. Sequencing was performed with immunoSEQ multiplex PCR; in TCRdb, only in-frame clones are kept and a portion is missing. Among 4,000 or so clones listed, 30% to 40% were seen once. This sample comprised lung tumor tissue, obtained before any cancer treatment. Every receptor here comes from a man aged 40 to 75 with stage II squamous cell lung carcinoma. Each CDR3 is given with its conserved first and last residue. The D gene is left open where the match is weak. Clone size appears in some rows only: once, few, many, or a class for an expanded clone.

v_gene	d_gene	abundance	j_gene	CDR3aa	CDR3nt
TRBV19	TRBD2	once	TRBJ2-7	CASSILAASEYEQYF	TGTGCCAGTAGTATACTAGCGGCTTCTGAATACGAGCAGTACTTC
TRBV19	NA	few	TRBJ2-3	CASSIGADTDTQYF	TGTGCCAGTAGTATAGGAGCGGACACAGATACGCAGTATTTT
TRBV19	NA	few	TRBJ2-7	CASSISLESYEQYF	TGTGCCAGTAGTATATCGTTAGAGTCCTACGAGCAGTACTTC
TRBV29-1	TRBD2	NA	TRBJ2-3	CSVRTSGASTDTQYF	TGCAGCGTAAGGACTAGCGGCGCATCCACAGATACGCAGTATTTT
TRBV12-5	TRBD1	medium-sized	TRBJ1-5	CASGSGQGDNQPQHF	TGTGCTAGTGGCTCGGGACAGGGGGACAATCAGCCCCAGCATTTT
TRBV2	TRBD1	once	TRBJ2-2	CASDRGSGTGELFF	TGTGCCAGCGACAGGGGAAGCGGCACCGGGGAGCTGTTTTTT
TRBV28	NA	NA	TRBJ2-3	CASSLPLEGKNTQYF	TGTGCCAGCAGTCTCCCCCTCGAAGGGAAAAATACGCAGTATTTT
TRBV7-1	NA	NA	TRBJ1-5	CASSPWDARVGGNQPQHF	TGTGCCAGCAGCCCTTGGGATGCCAGGGTGGGAGGCAATCAGCCCCAGCATTTT
TRBV7-1	NA	few	TRBJ1-2	CASSSAGAFYGYTF	TGTGCCAGCAGCTCAGCAGGGGCGTTCTATGGCTACACCTTC
TRBV19	TRBD1	NA	TRBJ1-5	CASSLDRDQPQHF	TGTGCCAGTAGTCTGGACAGGGATCAGCCCCAGCATTTT
TRBV6-8	TRBD1	medium-sized	TRBJ1-2	CASSWTGVDGYTF	TGTGCCAGCAGTTGGACAGGGGTTGATGGCTACACCTTC
TRBV6-8	TRBD2	NA	TRBJ2-7	CAAGVAVMSYEQYF	TGTGCCGCGGGGGTAGCGGTGATGTCCTACGAGCAGTACTTC
TRBV11-3	TRBD2	NA	TRBJ2-3	CASTGLAGGLLYTQYF	TGTGCCAGCACCGGGTTAGCGGGAGGTCTTTTGTATACGCAGTATTTT
TRBV14	NA	NA	TRBJ2-7	CASSPIGQPNSYEQYF	TGTGCCAGCAGCCCGATTGGACAGCCGAACTCCTACGAGCAGTACTTC
TRBV19	TRBD1	few	TRBJ2-5	CASSTTGGGETQYF	TGTGCCAGTAGTACGACAGGGGGAGGAGAGACCCAGTACTTC
TRBV6-8	NA	NA	TRBJ2-7	CAISGGDLSYEQYF	TGTGCCATCAGTGGTGGCGATCTCTCCTACGAGCAGTACTTC
TRBV9	NA	NA	TRBJ1-1	CASSVDGYNTEAFF	TGTGCCAGCAGCGTAGACGGTTATAACACTGAAGCTTTCTTT
TRBV11-3	NA	medium-sized	TRBJ1-5	CASSGDVSNQPQHF	TGTGCCAGCAGCGGGGACGTTAGCAATCAGCCCCAGCATTTT
TRBV9	TRBD1	few	TRBJ1-1	CASSPSPGTGGRAFF	TGTGCCAGCAGCCCTTCTCCCGGGACAGGGGGGAGAGCTTTCTTT
TRBV11-1	TRBD1	NA	TRBJ1-5	CASSPRQGANNQPQHF	TGTGCCAGCAGCCCCAGACAGGGGGCTAACAATCAGCCCCAGCATTTT
TRBV11-3	TRBD2	NA	TRBJ2-5	CASRGYGGTQETQYF	TGTGCCAGCAGGGGTTACGGGGGGACCCAAGAGACCCAGTACTTC
TRBV18	NA	NA	TRBJ1-6	CASSPSGSSYNSPLHF	TGTGCCAGCTCACCATCAGGGAGCTCCTATAATTCACCCCTCCACTTT